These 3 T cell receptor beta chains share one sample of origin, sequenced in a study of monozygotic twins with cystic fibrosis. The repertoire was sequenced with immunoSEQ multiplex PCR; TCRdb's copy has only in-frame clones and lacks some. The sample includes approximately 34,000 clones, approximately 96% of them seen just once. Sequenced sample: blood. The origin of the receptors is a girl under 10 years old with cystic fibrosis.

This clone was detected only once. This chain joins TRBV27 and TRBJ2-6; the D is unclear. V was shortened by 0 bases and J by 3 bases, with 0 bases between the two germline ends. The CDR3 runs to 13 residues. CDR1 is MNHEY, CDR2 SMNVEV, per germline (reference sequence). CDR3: CASSLSGANVLTF. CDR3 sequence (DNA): TGTGCCAGCAGTTTATCTGGGGCCAACGTCCTGACTTTC.

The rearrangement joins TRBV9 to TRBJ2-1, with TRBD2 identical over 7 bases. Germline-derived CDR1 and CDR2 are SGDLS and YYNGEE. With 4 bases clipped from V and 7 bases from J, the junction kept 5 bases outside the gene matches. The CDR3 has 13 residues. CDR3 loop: CASSKGLVNEQFF. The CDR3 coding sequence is TGTGCCAGCAGCAAAGGACTAGTGAATGAGCAGTTCTTC.

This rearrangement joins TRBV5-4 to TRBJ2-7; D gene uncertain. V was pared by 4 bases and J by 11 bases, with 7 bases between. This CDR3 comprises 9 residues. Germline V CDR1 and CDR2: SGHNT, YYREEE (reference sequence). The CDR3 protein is CASSLTEYF. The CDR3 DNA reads TGTGCCAGCAGCCTTACCGAGTACTTC. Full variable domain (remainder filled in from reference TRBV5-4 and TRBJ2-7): ETGVTQSPTHLIKTRGQQVTLRCSSQSGHNTVSWYQQALGQGPQFIFQYYREEENGRGNFPPRFSGLQFPNYSSELNVNALELDDSALYLCASSLTEYFGPGTRLTVT.